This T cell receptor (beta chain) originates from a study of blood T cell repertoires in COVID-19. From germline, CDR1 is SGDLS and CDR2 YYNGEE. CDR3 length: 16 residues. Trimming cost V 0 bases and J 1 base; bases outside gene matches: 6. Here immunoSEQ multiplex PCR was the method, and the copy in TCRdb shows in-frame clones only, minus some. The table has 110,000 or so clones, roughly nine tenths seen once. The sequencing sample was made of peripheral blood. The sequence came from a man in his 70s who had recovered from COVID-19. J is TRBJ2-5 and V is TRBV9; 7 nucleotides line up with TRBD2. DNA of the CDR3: TGTGCCAGCAGCGTAGACCCTAGCGGTGTCCAAGAGACCCAGTACTTC. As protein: CASSVDPSGVQETQYF.